These 3 T cell receptor beta chains originate from one sample sequenced in a study of cytomegalovirus exposure and HLA in healthy donors. The PCR contained 60 Vbeta and 13 Jbeta primers. Some clones are missing from TCRdb's copy, which holds only in-frame ones; the method was immunoSEQ multiplex PCR. The sample includes about 80,000 clones, roughly 80% of them seen just once. Material for sequencing was PBMCs. Receptors were obtained from a woman between 40 and 55 years old in good health and CMV-seropositive.

The CDR3, as DNA: TGTGCCAGCAGCTCGGGTGATAGGCCCCCGACGGAGACCCAGTACTTC. Translating it yields CASSSGDRPPTETQYF. V and J are TRBV5-6 and TRBJ2-5; D is unclear. V was cut by 3 bases and J by 5 bases, with 20 bases left in between. This CDR3 comprises 16 residues. Germline loops: CDR1 SGHDT, CDR2 YYEEEE.

The gene calls are TRBV6-5 and TRBJ2-7, with D perhaps matching TRBD1 (6 bases). Trimming stripped 6 bases from V and 2 bases from J, with 17 bases between. The CDR3 sequence is 15 residues long. The V gene's germline CDR1 is MNHEY and CDR2 SVGAGI. The CDR3, as DNA: TGTGCCAGCAGGCGAACTGATTCAGGGGCCTACGAGCAGTACTTC. Translated: CASRRTDSGAYEQYF.

This clone was observed a few times. The chain is built from TRBV6-1 and TRBJ2-4, with TRBD2 identical over 8 bases. The CDR3 spans 14 residues. J lost 3 bases, V lost 7 bases, and 5 bases had no gene match. Germline assignment: CDR1 MNHNS and CDR2 SASEGT. CDR3 residues: CASKAGVDKNIQYF. The CDR3 DNA sequence: TGTGCCAGCAAAGCGGGGGTGGACAAAAACATTCAGTACTTC.